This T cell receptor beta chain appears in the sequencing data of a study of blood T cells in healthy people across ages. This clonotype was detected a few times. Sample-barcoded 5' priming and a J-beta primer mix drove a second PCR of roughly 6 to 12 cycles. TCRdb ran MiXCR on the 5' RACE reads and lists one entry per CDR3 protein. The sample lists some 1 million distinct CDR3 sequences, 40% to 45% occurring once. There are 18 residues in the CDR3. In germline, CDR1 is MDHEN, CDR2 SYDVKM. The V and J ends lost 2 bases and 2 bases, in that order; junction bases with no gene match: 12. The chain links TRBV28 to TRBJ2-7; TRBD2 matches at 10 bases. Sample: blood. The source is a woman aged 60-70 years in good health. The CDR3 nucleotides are TGTGCCAGCAGTTTAAAAGGGGTTGGGCTAGCGGGAGCCTACGAGCAGTACTTC. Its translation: CASSLKGVGLAGAYEQYF.